Listed below are T cell receptor beta chains from one sample, sequenced in a study of T cells expressing NK-cell markers. TCRdb processed the 5' RACE reads again and assigns one entry to each CDR3 protein, with no DNA. The repertoire table contains 150,000 to 180,000 distinct CDR3 sequences. Sequencing was performed on blood T cells: a sorted CD56 or NKG2C T cell subset, CD4+ or CD8+ T cells, or bulk PBMC T cells (not recorded which). These TCRs come from a woman aged 45-65 years in good health. CDR3s include the opening cysteine and the closing phenylalanine or tryptophan.

V	J	CDR3
TRBV6-5	TRBJ2-4	CASSYRDGENIQYF
TRBV20-1	TRBJ1-5	CSATSPDSPQPQHF
TRBV24-1	TRBJ2-3	CATSDPTTDTQYF
TRBV27	TRBJ2-2	CASSLSWAGELFF
TRBV4-2	TRBJ1-3	CASSPSSAGTFGNTIYF
TRBV7-6	TRBJ2-1	CASSFVIEPHNEQFF
TRBV9	TRBJ2-2	CASYGLGTENTGELFF
TRBV19	TRBJ1-5	CASSTRTEYNQPQHF
TRBV6-1	TRBJ2-1	CASMPGLAGGDNEQFF
TRBV29-1	TRBJ2-1	CSVPGGAYNEQFF
TRBV15	TRBJ2-1	CATSVSGAYYNEQFF
TRBV9	TRBJ2-5	CASSPRTGGVGQETQYF
TRBV27	TRBJ2-3	CASSLRQGRYTDTQYF
TRBV7-9	TRBJ1-4	CASSDGTGAESEKLFF
TRBV7-9	TRBJ2-1	CASSLSSAGGRDNEQFF
TRBV28	TRBJ2-2	CASSFRGSGELFF